Below are 16 T cell receptor beta chains sequenced from a single sample in a study of Graves' ophthalmopathy and Graves' hyperthyroidism. TCR beta CDR3 amplification used RNA transcripts. In the first round, RT-PCR was carried out with HTBI primers, and a multiplex PCR formed the second round. TCRdb used MiXCR to reprocess the multiplex PCR reads, holding one entry per CDR3 protein. Seen here are about 1.2 million distinct CDR3 sequences, about 36% observed once, and the top ten hold approximately 10%. The material sequenced was peripheral blood or thyroid tissue (not recorded which). The receptors were gathered from an adult man with Graves' hyperthyroidism.

This chain uses TRBV11-2 with TRBJ2-6; D is perhaps TRBD1 (5 bases). This CDR3 comprises 16 residues. CDR1 is SGHAT, CDR2 FQNNGV, per germline. V was pared by 1 base and J by 4 bases, with 11 bases between. CDR3 loop: CASSLVRESGANVLTF. The CDR3 DNA reads TGTGCCAGCAGCTTAGTCAGGGAATCGGGGGCCAACGTCCTGACTTTC.

A remark on this clonotype: One junction end does not reproduce the germline sequence, and a read error may be involved. The J gene is TRBJ2-5, the V gene TRBV20-1; D not certain. Germline CDR1 is DFQATT and CDR2 is SNEGSKA (reference sequence). This CDR3 contains 10 residues. Here the CDR3 reads CGALKETQYF. For the CDR3, the DNA is TGCGGTGCACTTAAAGAGACCCAGTACTTC.

The V call is TRBV29-1, the J call TRBJ1-2; maybe TRBD1 (5 bases). The CDR3 is made up of 14 amino acids. The V gene lost 4 bases and the J gene lost 6 bases, with 18 bases spanning the gap. The germline V gene encodes CDR1 SQVTM and CDR2 ANQGSEA. For the CDR3, the DNA is TGCAGCGTTGGGCGAGGCCCCAGAGGGGATGGCTACACCTTC. Amino acids: CSVGRGPRGDGYTF.

This chain connects TRBV6-5 to TRBJ2-7; D gene unclear. Germline V gene lookup returns CDR1 MNHEY and CDR2 SVGAGI. This CDR3 has 15 amino acids. The germline V and J ends were trimmed by 0 bases and 5 bases, with 14 bases remaining between them. The DNA for the CDR3 is TGTGCCAGCAGTTACTCTTCGGTGAGGAGCAACGAGCAGTACTTC. This encodes CASSYSSVRSNEQYF.

The sample holds a few counts of this clonotype. J is TRBJ2-2 and V is TRBV6-5; no firm D call. The CDR3 contains 15 residues. With 6 bases removed from V and 0 bases from J, the gap between germline ends came to 11 bases. Per the germline V gene, CDR1 is MNHEY and CDR2 is SVGAGI. CDR3 residues: CASSKTTANTGELFF. The CDR3 DNA is TGTGCCAGCAGCAAGACAACCGCGAACACCGGGGAGCTGTTTTTT.

This clonotype appeared many times. CDR3 nucleotide sequence: TGTGCCAGCAGCTTAGATCATCAGGGGGCCTCAGAGACCCAGTACTTC. It translates to CASSLDHQGASETQYF. The chain is built from TRBV11-2 and TRBJ2-5, with 8 bases matching TRBD1. CDR1 is SGHAT and CDR2 is FQNNGV in the germline V gene. This CDR3 is built from 16 residues. Trimming took 0 bases from V and 4 from J; bases not matched to a gene: 7. Full variable domain (remainder filled in from reference TRBV11-2 and TRBJ2-5): EAGVAQSPRYKIIEKRQSVAFWCNPISGHATLYWYQQILGQGPKLLIQFQNNGVVDDSQLPKDRFSAERLKGVDSTLKIQPAKLEDSAVYLCASSLDHQGASETQYFGPGTRLLVL.

Notes on this clonotype: At one boundary the junction diverges from the germline segment, which might be a read error. The chain employs TRBV10-3 and TRBJ2-7; 12 nucleotides line up with TRBD2. The CDR3 totals 15 residues. CDR1 is ENHRY, CDR2 SYGVKD, per germline. CDR3 amino acids: CAISTESDALAGGHF. The CDR3 nucleotides read TGTGCCATCAGTACAGAGTCTGATGCACTAGCGGGAGGACACTTC.

V is TRBV5-1 and J is TRBJ1-1, with 7 bases matching TRBD1. Trimming cost V 1 base and J 5 bases; bases outside gene matches: 8. The V gene's germline CDR1 is SGHRS and CDR2 YFSETQ. The CDR3 covers 15 residues. The CDR3 nucleotides read TGCGCCAGCAGCTTGTTAGCAGGGGGGGATACTGAAGCTTTCTTT. Translating gives CASSLLAGGDTEAFF.

The genes are TRBV25-1 and TRBJ2-5; 8 nucleotides match TRBD2. The germline gives CDR1 MGHDK, CDR2 SYGVNS. The trim removed 8 bases at V and 1 base at J, leaving 3 bases unmatched. The CDR3 contains 13 residues. CDR3 sequence reads: CASLSGGQETQYF. Here the CDR3 DNA reads TGTGCCAGCTTGAGCGGGGGCCAAGAGACCCAGTACTTC.

This clonotype came up many times. The CDR3 is CASGAGGADGYTF. The CDR3 nucleotides are TGTGCCAGCGGAGCGGGGGGCGCGGATGGCTACACCTTC. The chain joins TRBV6-5 to TRBJ1-2; possibly TRBD1 for D (6 bases). The CDR3 contains 13 residues. The V and J ends lost 8 bases and 6 bases respectively, with 16 bases between them. The germline V gene has CDR1 MNHEY and CDR2 SVGAGI.

Concerning this clonotype itself: A much bigger clone sits one base away, suggesting this may be a read error. The chain employs TRBV5-1 and TRBJ1-2; unclear D gene. The germline CDR1 and CDR2 sequences are SGHRS and YFSETQ. CDR3 length: 13 amino acids. Trimming pared 5 bases from V and 4 bases from J, leaving 12 bases between. CDR3 sequence reads: CASRAKVGYGYTF. In DNA, the CDR3 is TGCGCCAGCAGAGCAAAGGTGGGCTATGGCTACACCTTC.

V usage is TRBV6-1 and J usage is TRBJ2-2; D ambiguous. This CDR3 spans 11 amino acids. Germline V gives CDR1 MNHNS, CDR2 SASEGT. V was shortened by 8 bases and J by 7 bases, with 8 bases between the two germline ends. The CDR3 loop reads CASYRGGELFF. CDR3 in DNA: TGTGCCAGCTATCGTGGCGGGGAGCTGTTTTTT.

This chain uses TRBV7-9 with TRBJ1-1, with D perhaps matching TRBD1 (6 bases). The V and J ends lost 7 bases and 1 base respectively, with 19 bases between them. The CDR3 is 16 residues long. Looked up from germline, CDR1 is SEHNR and CDR2 is FQNEAQ (reference sequence). The CDR3 DNA reads TGTGCCAGCACCGTAGTCGTGGGGGCGGCGAACACTGAAGCTTTCTTT. Translating gives CASTVVVGAANTEAFF.

This clonotype was seen a few times. The V gene is TRBV12-3 or TRBV12-4, the J gene TRBJ1-5, with a possible D match to TRBD1 (6 bases). The length of the CDR3 is 16 residues. Trimming cost V 2 bases and J 0 bases, with 11 bases left between them. CDR3 DNA: TGTGCCAGCAGTTTACTGGGGGGCCTTAGCAATCAGCCCCAGCATTTT. Its protein is CASSLLGGLSNQPQHF.

This chain uses TRBV10-3 with TRBJ1-2; no reliable D call. The V gene lost 4 bases and the J gene lost 12 bases, with 18 bases spanning the gap. The germline V gene has CDR1 ENHRY and CDR2 SYGVKD. The CDR3 consists of 13 residues. Written as DNA, the CDR3 is TGTGCCATCAGTGCAACCCTTTCCTCTGGAAACACCTTC. Amino acid sequence: CAISATLSSGNTF.

The genes are TRBV13 and TRBJ2-7; TRBD2 matches at 10 bases. V dropped 5 bases and J dropped 3; count of bases not matched to a gene: 4. CDR3 length equals 14 residues. From germline, CDR1 is PRHDT and CDR2 FYEKMQ (reference sequence). The CDR3 DNA is TGTGCCAGCAGCCGAAGCGGGAGGGGCTACGAGCAGTACTTC. It encodes CASSRSGRGYEQYF.